This TCR beta chain is from a study of PD-1 blockade in mismatch repair-deficient tumors. About the research overall: All were previously treated, progressing patients with 11 to 13 mismatch repair-deficient cancer types.

This clone has a handful of counts. Its antigen is not known. Overall study results and limits: Tumor-resident clones, often absent from pretreatment blood, expanded after pembrolizumab and then contracted.

CDR3 length: 13 amino acids. The germline gives CDR1 SGHVS, CDR2 FNYEAQ. Deletions cut 10 bases from V and 0 bases from J, with 12 bases between. Clones were read by immunoSEQ multiplex PCR, and TCRdb kept only the in-frame ones, dropping some. The table includes around 100,000 clones, around 80% detected once. The sequence was collected from an adult with mismatch repair-deficient cancer. Sample: peripheral blood, taken about 13 months after starting pembrolizumab. This rearrangement joins TRBV7-6 to TRBJ1-1; D is perhaps TRBD1 (6 bases). The CDR3 sequence is CATATGMNTEAFF. CDR3 nucleotides: TGTGCCACCGCGACAGGTATGAACACTGAAGCTTTCTTT. The variable domain in full, with the rest retrieved from reference TRBV7-6 and TRBJ1-1, is GAGVSQSPRYKVTKRGQDVALRCDPISGHVSLYWYRQALGQGPEFLTYFNYEAQQDKSGLPNDRFSAERPEGSISTLTIQRTEQRDSAMYRCATATGMNTEAFFGQGTRLTVV.